This T cell receptor (beta chain) stems from a study of blood T cell repertoires in COVID-19. Study-wide context: Samples representing acute and convalescent COVID-19 were sourced from the United States, Italy and Spain.

Original handling: Reference gene primer amplification in the assay estimated nucleated cell counts. Data came from immunoSEQ multiplex PCR; TCRdb stores just in-frame clones and leaves some out. V, J and clone size were drawn from that table, and D and trimming were deduced from the DNA. The sample carries over 350,000 clones, 86% recorded once. The V and J ends lost 5 bases and 5 bases respectively, with 18 bases between them. This CDR3 is built from 14 residues. CDR1 SQVTM and CDR2 ANQGSEA come from the germline V gene. The source material was peripheral blood. The clonotype was recovered from a woman between 25 and 40 years old with active or convalescent COVID-19. The genes are TRBV29-1 and TRBJ1-1; TRBD1 might be the D (5 bases). The CDR3 bases are TGCAGCGTTTTAGGGGTATTGGGAAAAACTGAAGCTTTCTTT. Translated, it gives CSVLGVLGKTEAFF.